Shown below are 19 T cell receptor beta chains from a single sample sequenced in a study of tumor-infiltrating lymphocytes in localized non-small cell lung cancer. Assay: immunoSEQ multiplex PCR; the TCRdb copy retains only in-frame clones and omits some. This table holds about 16,000 clones, around 75% found once. The specimen sequenced was lung tumor tissue. All receptors come from a human donor with non-small cell lung cancer.

The table lists this clone with a count of one. Here the CDR3 DNA reads TGTGCCTGGAGTGTAGGGGAGTCGAACACTGAAGCTTTCTTT. Translated, it gives CAWSVGESNTEAFF. The V call is TRBV30, the J call TRBJ1-1; TRBD1 is a possible D gene (5 bases). CDR1 is GTSNPN and CDR2 is SVGIG in the germline V gene (reference sequence). V lost 0 bases and J 1 base, leaving 9 bases between the germline ends. The CDR3 length is 14 residues.

V and J are TRBV10-3 and TRBJ2-5; a weak D match, TRBD1 (6 bases). This CDR3 region has 14 residues. V lost 0 bases and J lost 2, with 7 bases in between. Germline V gives CDR1 ENHRY, CDR2 SYGVKD. CDR3 amino acids: CAISESQGQETQYF. The CDR3 DNA is TGTGCCATCAGTGAGTCCCAGGGGCAAGAGACCCAGTACTTC.

This chain uses TRBV29-1 with TRBJ2-5; the D gene is possibly TRBD1 (5 bases). CDR3 length: 12 amino acids. V gave up 3 bases and J gave up 7 bases, with 12 bases separating them. In germline, CDR1 is SQVTM, CDR2 ANQGSEA. As DNA, the CDR3 is TGCAGCGTTGAGCTGCAGCAGGGGACCCAGTACTTC. This encodes CSVELQQGTQYF.

V usage is TRBV19 and J usage is TRBJ2-7, with 10 positions matching TRBD2. Germline V gives CDR1 LNHDA, CDR2 SQIVND (reference sequence). The CDR3 consists of 14 residues. V shed 6 bases, J shed 5 bases, and the junction held 7 bases outside the gene matches. CDR3 residues: CASRGASGSHEQYF. The DNA of the CDR3 is TGTGCCAGTAGAGGGGCTAGCGGGAGCCACGAGCAGTACTTC.

This chain links TRBV5-4 with TRBJ2-5, with TRBD1 matching over 8 bases. Germline V gives CDR1 SGHNT, CDR2 YYREEE (reference sequence). The CDR3 sequence is 15 residues long. Trimming at V came to 1 base and at J to 5 bases, leaving 7 bases not matched to a gene. The CDR3 spells CASSLTQGVRETQYF. The CDR3 DNA reads TGTGCCAGCAGCTTGACACAGGGGGTTAGGGAGACCCAGTACTTC.

This chain links TRBV2 with TRBJ1-2; D gene ambiguous. This CDR3 is 14 amino acids long. The germline V gene has CDR1 SNHLY and CDR2 FYNNEI. Trimming removed 6 bases at V and 2 bases at J, with 13 bases between. CDR3 protein: CASRREGTNYGYTF. CDR3 nucleotide sequence: TGTGCCAGCAGACGTGAGGGCACCAACTATGGCTACACCTTC.

The chain carries TRBV19 and TRBJ2-1; 7 bases map to TRBD2. The germline V gene encodes CDR1 LNHDA and CDR2 SQIVND (reference sequence). Unmatched junction bases numbered 6, after V lost 3 bases and J lost 10 bases. This CDR3 spans 13 amino acids. In DNA form, the CDR3 reads TGTGCCAGTAGTATTGGGCGGGAGTGGGAGCAGTTCTTC. It translates to CASSIGREWEQFF.

The chain is built from TRBV4-1 and TRBJ2-3; D uncertain. Germline CDR1 is MGHRA and CDR2 is YSYEKL. Trimming pared 2 bases from V and 4 bases from J, leaving 10 bases between. The length of the CDR3 is 14 residues. The chain's CDR3 is CASSQPRYPDTQYF. The CDR3 DNA reads TGCGCCAGCAGCCAACCTAGGTACCCAGATACGCAGTATTTT.

The chain has TRBV28 and TRBJ1-2, with D possibly matching TRBD1 (6 bases). The CDR3 spans 16 residues. The germline gives CDR1 MDHEN, CDR2 SYDVKM. V dropped 5 bases and J dropped 4 bases, with 20 bases sitting between them. For the CDR3, the DNA is TGTGCCAGCAGTCACCCCGACCGGGGGCGGTCCTATGGCTACACCTTC. Amino acid sequence: CASSHPDRGRSYGYTF.

CDR3 in amino acids: CASSQALVDTQYF. CDR3 DNA sequence: TGTGCCAGCAGCCAAGCTTTAGTTGATACGCAGTATTTT. This chain links TRBV14 with TRBJ2-3; D unresolved. In germline, CDR1 is SGHDN, CDR2 FVKESK. The V end was cut by 1 base, the J end by 6 bases, with 8 bases between. This CDR3 spans 13 amino acids. Variable domain in full (rest from reference TRBV14 and TRBJ2-3): EAGVTQFPSHSVIEKGQTVTLRCDPISGHDNLYWYRRVMGKEIKFLLHFVKESKQDESGMPNNRFLAERTGGTYSTLKVQPAELEDSGVYFCASSQALVDTQYFGPGTRLTVL.

This clone is categorized as medium-sized (0.01 to 0.1%). The chain recombines TRBV6-1 with TRBJ2-7; D is unresolved. This CDR3 spans 15 amino acids. Germline lookup yields CDR1 MNHNS and CDR2 SASEGT. V was pared by 5 bases and J by 0 bases, with 14 bases between. CDR3 loop: CASSTDSGSSYEQYF. The DNA of the CDR3 is TGTGCCAGCAGTACCGACTCCGGTAGCTCCTACGAGCAGTACTTC.

This clone was detected a few times. The chain is built from TRBV6-5 and TRBJ2-1, with 9 bases lining up with TRBD2. V lost 3 bases to trimming and J lost 7 bases; unmatched junction nucleotides: 10. CDR3 length: 16 amino acids. The germline CDR1 and CDR2 sequences are MNHEY and SVGAGI. CDR3 loop: CASSYGGREGQNEQFF. The CDR3 region has the DNA TGTGCCAGCAGTTATGGAGGGCGGGAGGGCCAAAATGAGCAGTTCTTC.

V is TRBV29-1 and J is TRBJ1-5; D unclear. The CDR3 has 13 residues. V was cut by 4 bases and J by 0 bases, with 7 bases left in between. Germline CDR1 is SQVTM and CDR2 is ANQGSEA. The CDR3 coding sequence is TGCAGCGTTGTCGTAGATAGCAATCAGCCCCAGCATTTT. Translation: CSVVVDSNQPQHF.

This clone has a single count. The rearrangement uses TRBV7-2 and TRBJ1-6; D is undetermined. The CDR3 runs 14 residues. Trimming removed 4 bases at V and 10 bases at J, with 14 bases between. From germline, CDR1 is SGHTA and CDR2 FQGNSA. The CDR3 sequence: CASSSPPKLSPLHF. CDR3 sequence (DNA): TGTGCCAGCAGCTCCCCACCGAAATTATCACCCCTCCACTTT.

The genes are TRBV7-9 and TRBJ1-6; no clear D. V dropped 3 bases and J dropped 2 bases, with 14 bases sitting between them. The germline gives CDR1 SEHNR, CDR2 FQNEAQ (reference sequence). The length of the CDR3 is 17 residues. The CDR3 DNA reads TGTGCCAGCAGCTTGGGGTGGGAGGAGACCTATAATTCACCCCTCCACTTT. This encodes CASSLGWEETYNSPLHF.

This chain uses TRBV6-5 with TRBJ1-1; the match to TRBD1 covers 7 bases. V shed 6 bases and J 4 bases; nucleotides not matched to a gene: 8. The CDR3 has 14 residues. Germline-derived CDR1 and CDR2 are MNHEY and SVGAGI. CDR3 coding DNA: TGTGCCAGCAGGCCGAGGGGGCGAGGCACTGAAGCTTTCTTT. Translation gives CASRPRGRGTEAFF.

The chain employs TRBV5-5 and TRBJ2-4; 9 positions agree with TRBD1. The germline V gene has CDR1 SGHKS and CDR2 YYEKEE (reference sequence). V shed 2 bases and J 2 bases; nucleotides not matched to a gene: 11. The CDR3 consists of 18 residues. The DNA for the CDR3 is TGTGCCAGCAGCTTCCCCCCACAGGGGGCAGGGTCCAAAAACATTCAGTACTTC. This translates into CASSFPPQGAGSKNIQYF.

The chain employs TRBV10-3 and TRBJ1-1, with 8 bases aligning to TRBD1. The CDR3 is 15 amino acids. Germline lookup yields CDR1 ENHRY and CDR2 SYGVKD. V gave up 5 bases and J gave up 7 bases; unmatched junction bases: 12. The CDR3 bases are TGTGCCATCAGTACCTCAGGGGGCTTTTCTGATGAAGCTTTCTTT. Protein sequence: CAISTSGGFSDEAFF.

In this sample, this clone turned up a few times. V gene TRBV5-8 combines with J gene TRBJ2-1, with a possible D match to TRBD2 (5 bases). The CDR3 consists of 17 residues. The ends were cut back, 2 bases at V and 1 base at J, with 16 bases in the middle. CDR1 SGHTS and CDR2 YDEGEE come from the germline V gene. The CDR3 region is CASSFSGEPWSYNEQFF. CDR3 bases: TGTGCCAGCAGCTTCAGCGGCGAACCATGGTCCTACAATGAGCAGTTCTTC.